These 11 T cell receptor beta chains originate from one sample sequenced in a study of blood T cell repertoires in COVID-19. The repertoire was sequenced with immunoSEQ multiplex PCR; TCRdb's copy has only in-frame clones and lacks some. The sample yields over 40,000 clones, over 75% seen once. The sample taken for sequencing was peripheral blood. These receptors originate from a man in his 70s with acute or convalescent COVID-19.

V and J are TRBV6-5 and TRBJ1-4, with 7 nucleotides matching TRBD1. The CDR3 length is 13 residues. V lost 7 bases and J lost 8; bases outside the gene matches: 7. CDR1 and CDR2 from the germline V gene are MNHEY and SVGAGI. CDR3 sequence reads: CASKQGIDEKLFF. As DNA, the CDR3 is TGTGCCAGCAAACAGGGGATTGACGAAAAACTGTTTTTT.

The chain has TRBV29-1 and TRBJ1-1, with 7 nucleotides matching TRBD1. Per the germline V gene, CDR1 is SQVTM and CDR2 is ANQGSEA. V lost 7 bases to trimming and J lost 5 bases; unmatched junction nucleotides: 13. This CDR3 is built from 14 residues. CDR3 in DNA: TGCAGCGCCGACGGGTGGCAGGGGGGAACTGAAGCTTTCTTT. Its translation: CSADGWQGGTEAFF.

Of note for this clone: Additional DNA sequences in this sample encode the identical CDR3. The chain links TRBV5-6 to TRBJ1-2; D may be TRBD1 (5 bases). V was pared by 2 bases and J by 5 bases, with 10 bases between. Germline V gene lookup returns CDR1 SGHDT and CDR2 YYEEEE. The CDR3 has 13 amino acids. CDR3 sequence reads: CASSLPQGYGYTF. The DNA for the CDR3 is TGTGCCAGCAGCTTACCCCAGGGTTATGGCTACACCTTC.

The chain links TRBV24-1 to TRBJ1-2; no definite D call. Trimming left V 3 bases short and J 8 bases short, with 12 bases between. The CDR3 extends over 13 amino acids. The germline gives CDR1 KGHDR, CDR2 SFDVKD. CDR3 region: CATSDGRERGYTF. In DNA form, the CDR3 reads TGTGCCACCAGTGATGGGAGGGAACGCGGCTACACCTTC.

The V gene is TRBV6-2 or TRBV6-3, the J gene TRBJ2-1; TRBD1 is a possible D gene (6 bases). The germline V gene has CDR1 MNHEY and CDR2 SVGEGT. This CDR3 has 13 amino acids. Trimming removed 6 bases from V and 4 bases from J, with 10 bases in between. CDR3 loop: CASSSRGYNEQFF. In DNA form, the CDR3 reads TGTGCCAGCAGCAGCAGGGGATACAATGAGCAGTTCTTC.

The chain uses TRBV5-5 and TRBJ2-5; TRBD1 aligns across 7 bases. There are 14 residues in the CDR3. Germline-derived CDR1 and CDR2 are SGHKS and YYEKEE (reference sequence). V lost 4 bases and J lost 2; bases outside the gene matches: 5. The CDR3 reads CASSTGQLQETQYF. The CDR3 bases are TGTGCCAGCAGCACGGGACAGCTACAAGAGACCCAGTACTTC.

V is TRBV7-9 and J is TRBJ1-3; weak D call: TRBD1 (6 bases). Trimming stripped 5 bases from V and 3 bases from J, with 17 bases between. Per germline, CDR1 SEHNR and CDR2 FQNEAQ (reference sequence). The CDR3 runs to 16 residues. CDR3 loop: CASSAIAGALGNTIYF. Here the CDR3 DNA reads TGTGCCAGCAGCGCGATAGCGGGGGCGCTTGGAAACACCATATATTTT.

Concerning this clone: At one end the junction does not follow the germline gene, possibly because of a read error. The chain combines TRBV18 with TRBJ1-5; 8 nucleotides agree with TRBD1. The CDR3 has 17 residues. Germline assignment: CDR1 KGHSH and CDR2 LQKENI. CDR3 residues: CASSPLGQGQGNQPQHF. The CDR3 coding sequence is TGTGCCAGCTCGCCACTAGGACAGGGTCAAGGCAATCAGCCCCAGCATTTT.

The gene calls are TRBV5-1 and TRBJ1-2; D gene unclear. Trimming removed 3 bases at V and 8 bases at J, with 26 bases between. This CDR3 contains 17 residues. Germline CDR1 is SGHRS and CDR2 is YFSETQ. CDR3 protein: CASSSNTRTSGLWGYTF. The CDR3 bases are TGCGCCAGCAGCTCCAATACCCGGACCAGCGGCTTATGGGGCTACACCTTC.

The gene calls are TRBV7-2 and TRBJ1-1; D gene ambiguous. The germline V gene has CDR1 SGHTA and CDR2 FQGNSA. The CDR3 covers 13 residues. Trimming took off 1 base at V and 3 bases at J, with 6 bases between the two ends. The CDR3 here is CASSLDPYTEAFF. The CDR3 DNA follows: TGTGCCAGCAGCTTAGATCCGTACACTGAAGCTTTCTTT.

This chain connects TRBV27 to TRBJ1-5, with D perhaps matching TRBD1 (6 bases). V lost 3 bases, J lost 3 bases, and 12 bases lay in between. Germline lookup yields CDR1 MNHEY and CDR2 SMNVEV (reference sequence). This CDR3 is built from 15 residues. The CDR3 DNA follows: TGTGCCAGCAGTTTGTACAGGGCTGCCAATCAGCCCCAGCATTTT. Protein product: CASSLYRAANQPQHF.